Listed below are T cell receptor beta chains from one sample, sequenced in a study of T cell clonotyping in hematopoietic cell transplantation. Data came from immunoSEQ multiplex PCR; TCRdb stores just in-frame clones and leaves some out. The sample has some 10,000 clones, roughly half seen once. Specimen: peripheral blood mononuclear cells, collected 100 days after allogeneic stem cell transplant. These receptors originate from a female patient between 50 and 60 years old who had an allogeneic stem cell transplant from an unrelated donor, so the T cells may come from the graft donor. Some clones in this sample may be carry-over from other donors' samples. Both conserved end residues are part of each CDR3.

j_call: TRBJ2-7; cdr3_length: 14; v_call: TRBV27; cdr3_aa: CASNQDRKTYEQYF
j_call: TRBJ1-1; cdr3_length: 14; v_call: TRBV25-1; cdr3_aa: CASSGDRGNTEALF
j_call: TRBJ2-3; cdr3_length: 13; v_call: TRBV30; cdr3_aa: CAGNRGQGDTQYF
j_call: TRBJ1-1; cdr3_length: 15; v_call: TRBV7-7; cdr3_aa: CASSPGTGPNTEAFF
j_call: TRBJ2-7; cdr3_length: 13; v_call: TRBV25-1; cdr3_aa: CASSGDRAYEQYF
j_call: TRBJ2-1; cdr3_length: 15; v_call: TRBV19; cdr3_aa: CASSMTSGGYNEQFF
j_call: TRBJ2-2; cdr3_length: 15; v_call: TRBV2; cdr3_aa: CASKQQGTNTGELFF
j_call: TRBJ2-7; cdr3_length: 13; v_call: TRBV25-1; cdr3_aa: CASSAGAGNEQYF
j_call: TRBJ2-5; cdr3_length: 14; v_call: TRBV5-6; cdr3_aa: CASSLVRGLETQYF
j_call: TRBJ1-6; cdr3_length: 16; v_call: TRBV30; cdr3_aa: CAWSTGWSSYNSPLHF
j_call: TRBJ1-1; cdr3_length: 11; v_call: TRBV29-1; cdr3_aa: CSVQVNYEAFF
j_call: TRBJ1-1; cdr3_length: 10; v_call: TRBV20-1; cdr3_aa: CSAKTGTAFF
j_call: TRBJ2-7; cdr3_length: 12; v_call: TRBV4-2; cdr3_aa: CASSRLGYEQYF
j_call: TRBJ1-2; cdr3_length: 13; v_call: TRBV2; cdr3_aa: CASRGHFNYGYTF